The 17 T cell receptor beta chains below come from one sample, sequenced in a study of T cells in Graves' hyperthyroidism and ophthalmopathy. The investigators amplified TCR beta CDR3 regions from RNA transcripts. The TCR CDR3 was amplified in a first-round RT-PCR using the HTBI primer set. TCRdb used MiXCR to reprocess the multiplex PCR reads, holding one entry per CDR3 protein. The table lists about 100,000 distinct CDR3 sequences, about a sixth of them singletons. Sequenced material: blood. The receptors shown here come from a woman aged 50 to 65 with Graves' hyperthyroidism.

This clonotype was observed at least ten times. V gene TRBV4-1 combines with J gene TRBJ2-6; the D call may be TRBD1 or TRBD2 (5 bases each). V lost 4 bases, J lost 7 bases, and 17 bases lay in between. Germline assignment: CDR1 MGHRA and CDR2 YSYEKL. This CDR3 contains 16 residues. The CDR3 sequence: CASSRTGDRRANVLTF. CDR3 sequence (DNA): TGCGCCAGCAGCCGAACCGGGGACCGGAGAGCCAACGTCCTGACTTTC.

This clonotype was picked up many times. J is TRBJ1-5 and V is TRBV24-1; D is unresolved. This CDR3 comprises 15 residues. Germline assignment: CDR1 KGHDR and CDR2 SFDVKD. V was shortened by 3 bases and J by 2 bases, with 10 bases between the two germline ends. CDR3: CATSDVGSGNQPQHF. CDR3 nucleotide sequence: TGTGCCACCAGTGATGTCGGTTCGGGCAATCAGCCCCAGCATTTT.

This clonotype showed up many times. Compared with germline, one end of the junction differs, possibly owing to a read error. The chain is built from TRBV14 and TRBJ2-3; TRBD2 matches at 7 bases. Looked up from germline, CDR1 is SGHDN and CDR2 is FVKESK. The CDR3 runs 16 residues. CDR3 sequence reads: CASGHLQAGFGDTQYF. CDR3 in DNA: TGTGCCAGCGGCCATTTGCAAGCGGGATTCGGAGATACGCAGTATTTT.

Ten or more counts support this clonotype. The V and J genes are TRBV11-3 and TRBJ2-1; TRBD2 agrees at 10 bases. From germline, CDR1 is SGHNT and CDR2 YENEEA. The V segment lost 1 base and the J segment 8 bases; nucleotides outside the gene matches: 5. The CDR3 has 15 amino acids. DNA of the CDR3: TGTGCCAGCAGCTTAGGGCTAGCGGGAGTAGATGAGCAGTTCTTC. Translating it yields CASSLGLAGVDEQFF.

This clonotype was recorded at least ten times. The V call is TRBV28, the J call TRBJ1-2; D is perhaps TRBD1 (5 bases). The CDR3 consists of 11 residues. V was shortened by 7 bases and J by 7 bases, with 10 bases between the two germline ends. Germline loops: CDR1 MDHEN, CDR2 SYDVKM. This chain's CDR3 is CASTGRGGYTF. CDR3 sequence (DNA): TGTGCCAGCACGGGGAGGGGTGGCTACACCTTC.

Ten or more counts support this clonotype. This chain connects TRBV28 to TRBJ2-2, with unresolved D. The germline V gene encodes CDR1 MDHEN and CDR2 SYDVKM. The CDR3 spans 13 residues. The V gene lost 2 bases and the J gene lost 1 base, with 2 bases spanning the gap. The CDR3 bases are TGTGCCAGCAGTTTACAGAACACCGGGGAGCTGTTTTTT. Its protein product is CASSLQNTGELFF.

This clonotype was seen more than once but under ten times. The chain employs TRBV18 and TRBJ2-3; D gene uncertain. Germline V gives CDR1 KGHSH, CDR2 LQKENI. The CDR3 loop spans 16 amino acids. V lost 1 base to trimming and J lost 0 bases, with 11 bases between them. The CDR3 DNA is TGTGCCAGCTCACCACGCGTAACGGTTAGCACAGATACGCAGTATTTT. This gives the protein CASSPRVTVSTDTQYF.

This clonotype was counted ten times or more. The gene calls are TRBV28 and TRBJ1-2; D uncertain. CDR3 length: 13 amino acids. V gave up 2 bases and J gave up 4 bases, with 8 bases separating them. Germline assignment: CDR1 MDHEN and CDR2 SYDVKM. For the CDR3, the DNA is TGTGCCAGCAGTTTAGTACTTTCCTATGGCTACACCTTC. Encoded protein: CASSLVLSYGYTF.

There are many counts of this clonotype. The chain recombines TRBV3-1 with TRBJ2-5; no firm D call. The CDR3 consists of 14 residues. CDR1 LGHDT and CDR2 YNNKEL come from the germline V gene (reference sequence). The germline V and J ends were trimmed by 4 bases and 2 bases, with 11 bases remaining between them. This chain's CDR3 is CASSPTTNQETQYF. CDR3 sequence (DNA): TGTGCCAGCAGCCCGACAACGAATCAAGAGACCCAGTACTTC.

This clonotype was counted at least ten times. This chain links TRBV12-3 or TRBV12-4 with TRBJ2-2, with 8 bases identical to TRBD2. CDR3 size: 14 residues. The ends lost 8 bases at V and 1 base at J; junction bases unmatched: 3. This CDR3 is CASGGGLNTGELFF. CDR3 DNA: TGTGCCAGCGGCGGGGGGCTGAACACCGGGGAGCTGTTTTTT.

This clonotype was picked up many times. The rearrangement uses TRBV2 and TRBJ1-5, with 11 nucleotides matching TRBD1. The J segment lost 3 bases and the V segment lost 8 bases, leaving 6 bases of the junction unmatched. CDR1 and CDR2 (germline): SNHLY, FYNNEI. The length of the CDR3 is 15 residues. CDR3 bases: TGTGCCAGCGCCCGGACAGGGGGCTTCAATCAGCCCCAGCATTTT. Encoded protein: CASARTGGFNQPQHF.

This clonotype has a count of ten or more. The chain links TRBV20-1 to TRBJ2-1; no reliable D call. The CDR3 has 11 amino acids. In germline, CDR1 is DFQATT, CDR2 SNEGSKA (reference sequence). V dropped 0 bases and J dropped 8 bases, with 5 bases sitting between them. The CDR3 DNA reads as TGCAGTGCTAGAGATCCCCATGAGCAGTTCTTC. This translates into CSARDPHEQFF.

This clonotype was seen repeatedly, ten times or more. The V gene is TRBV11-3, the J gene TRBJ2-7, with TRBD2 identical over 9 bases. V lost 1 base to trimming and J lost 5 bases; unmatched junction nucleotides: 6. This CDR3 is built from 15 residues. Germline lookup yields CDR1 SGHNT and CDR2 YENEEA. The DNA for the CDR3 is TGTGCCAGCAGCTTAGTGGCTAGCGGGATCCACGAGCAGTACTTC. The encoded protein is CASSLVASGIHEQYF.

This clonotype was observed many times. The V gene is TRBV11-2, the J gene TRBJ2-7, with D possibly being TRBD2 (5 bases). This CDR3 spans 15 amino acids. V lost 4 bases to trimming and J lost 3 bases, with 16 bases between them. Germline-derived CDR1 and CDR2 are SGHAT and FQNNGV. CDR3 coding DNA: TGTGCCAGCAGCTGGTATCCCGGGAACAACTACGAGCAGTACGTC. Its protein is CASSWYPGNNYEQYV.

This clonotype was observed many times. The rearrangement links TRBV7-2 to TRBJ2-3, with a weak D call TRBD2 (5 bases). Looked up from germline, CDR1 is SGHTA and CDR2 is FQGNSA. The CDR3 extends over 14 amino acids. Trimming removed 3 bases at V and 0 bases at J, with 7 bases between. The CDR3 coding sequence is TGTGCCAGCAGCTTTGGCGGGAGCACAGATACGCAGTATTTT. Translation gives CASSFGGSTDTQYF.

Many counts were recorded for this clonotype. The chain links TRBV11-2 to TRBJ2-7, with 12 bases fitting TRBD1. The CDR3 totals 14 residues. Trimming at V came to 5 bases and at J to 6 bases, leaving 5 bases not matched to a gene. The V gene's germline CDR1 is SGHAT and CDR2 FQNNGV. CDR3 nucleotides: TGTGCCAGCAGCCTTGAGGGACAGGGGGCCGAGCAGTACTTC. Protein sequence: CASSLEGQGAEQYF.

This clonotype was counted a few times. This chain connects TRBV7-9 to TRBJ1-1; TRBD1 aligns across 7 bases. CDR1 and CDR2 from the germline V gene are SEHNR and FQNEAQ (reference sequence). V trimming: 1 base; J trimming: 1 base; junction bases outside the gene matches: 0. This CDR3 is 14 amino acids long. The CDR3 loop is CASSLDRGNTEAFF. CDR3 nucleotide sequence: TGTGCCAGCAGCTTAGACAGGGGGAACACTGAAGCTTTCTTT.